The 19 T cell receptor beta chains given below trace back to one sample, sequenced in a study of T cell responses to AZD1222 COVID-19 vaccine. The repertoire was sequenced with immunoSEQ multiplex PCR; TCRdb's copy has only in-frame clones and lacks some. The profile shows more than 50,000 clones, roughly 90% of them singletons. The source material was peripheral blood, sampled on day 0 of AZD1222 vaccination. The source is an adult in good health.

V gene TRBV10-3 combines with J gene TRBJ2-7; no reliable D call. Germline V CDR1 and CDR2: ENHRY, SYGVKD. Trimming pared 3 bases from V and 0 bases from J, leaving 9 bases between. The CDR3 is 14 residues long. For the CDR3, the DNA is TGTGCCATCAGTGACCAGAAAAGCTCCTACGAGCAGTACTTC. Its protein product is CAISDQKSSYEQYF.

This clone has only one observation. This chain links TRBV4-2 with TRBJ2-1; TRBD2 matches at 12 bases. From germline, CDR1 is LGHNA and CDR2 YNFKEQ. The CDR3 is made up of 21 amino acids. Unmatched junction bases numbered 17, after V lost 1 base and J lost 4 bases. The CDR3 bases are TGTGCCAGCAGCCAAGTGACTAGCGGGAGCCCTCCTCTTATAAGATACAATGAGCAGTTCTTC. It codes for CASSQVTSGSPPLIRYNEQFF.

The CDR3 DNA follows: TGTGCCAGCAGCGTAGCACAGGGCCCACTATCCAATGAGCAGTTCTTC. Residues: CASSVAQGPLSNEQFF. This chain links TRBV9 with TRBJ2-1; possibly TRBD1 for D (6 bases). The CDR3 extends over 16 amino acids. Germline V gene sequence: CDR1 SGDLS, CDR2 YYNGEE. The V and J ends lost 0 bases and 6 bases respectively, with 16 bases between them.

This chain connects TRBV9 to TRBJ2-5, with 7 bases fitting TRBD1. Germline-derived CDR1 and CDR2 are SGDLS and YYNGEE. The CDR3 has 14 residues. With V trimmed by 2 bases and J by 2 bases, 3 bases remained unmatched. CDR3 sequence: CASSVGTAQETQYF. CDR3 sequence (DNA): TGTGCCAGCAGCGTGGGGACAGCTCAAGAGACCCAGTACTTC.

V usage is TRBV28 and J usage is TRBJ1-5; D remains unclear. Germline loops: CDR1 MDHEN, CDR2 SYDVKM. The CDR3 consists of 12 residues. Trimming left V 0 bases short and J 15 bases short, with 12 bases between. The CDR3 bases are TGTGCCAGCAGTTTATGGGCCCTACCCGCGCATTTT. This encodes CASSLWALPAHF.

The chain is built from TRBV6-5 and TRBJ2-1; 12 nucleotides match TRBD2. The CDR3 covers 14 residues. Germline CDR1 reads MNHEY; CDR2 reads SVGAGI. Germline trimming cut 6 bases from V and 4 bases from J; bases unmatched to any gene: 1. This chain's CDR3 is CASRTSGSYNEQFF. The CDR3 DNA is TGTGCCAGCAGGACTAGCGGGAGTTACAATGAGCAGTTCTTC.

The chain joins TRBV28 to TRBJ1-4; D is uncertain. Germline CDR1 MDHEN, CDR2 SYDVKM. Trimming cost V 6 bases and J 0 bases, with 8 bases left between them. The CDR3 is 14 amino acids. The CDR3 coding sequence is TGTGCCAGCAGCTTTCACGCAACTAATGAAAAACTGTTTTTT. Translation gives CASSFHATNEKLFF.

CDR3 DNA sequence: TGTGCCAGCAGCAGGGGGGGAGATTCACCCCTCCACTTT. This encodes CASSRGGDSPLHF. V and J are TRBV21-1 and TRBJ1-6. TRBV21-1 is marked as a pseudogene. The CDR3 extends over 13 amino acids.

The chain joins TRBV2 to TRBJ1-2, with D unresolved. The V and J ends lost 4 bases and 4 bases respectively, with 4 bases between them. The CDR3 totals 11 residues. In germline, CDR1 is SNHLY, CDR2 FYNNEI. The CDR3 sequence: CASSGRYGYTF. The DNA of the CDR3 is TGTGCCAGCAGTGGTCGCTATGGCTACACCTTC.

This chain links TRBV29-1 with TRBJ1-1; D unresolved. Trimming took off 7 bases at V and 0 bases at J, with 12 bases between the two ends. Looked up from germline, CDR1 is SQVTM and CDR2 is ANQGSEA. The CDR3 totals 13 residues. The CDR3 DNA follows: TGCAGCGGCTTACAGCCCATGAACACTGAAGCTTTCTTT. The encoded protein is CSGLQPMNTEAFF.

This clone was recorded once. The gene calls are TRBV19 and TRBJ1-5, with D unclear. V lost 2 bases to trimming and J lost 0 bases, with 11 bases between them. There are 16 residues in the CDR3. The germline gives CDR1 LNHDA, CDR2 SQIVND (reference sequence). The CDR3 sequence: CASSIYHSYSNQPQHF. The CDR3 coding sequence is TGTGCCAGTAGTATATATCACAGTTATAGCAATCAGCCCCAGCATTTT.

The rearrangement links TRBV3-1 (or the pseudogene TRBV3-2) to TRBJ1-6; weak D call: TRBD1 (6 bases). Germline V CDR1 and CDR2: LGHDT, YNNKEL (reference sequence). CDR3 length: 17 residues. V lost 0 bases to trimming and J lost 0 bases, with 9 bases between them. Here the CDR3 DNA reads TGTGCCAGCAGCCAAGATGTCAGGGGCTCCTATAATTCACCCCTCCACTTT. As protein: CASSQDVRGSYNSPLHF.

The chain couples TRBV7-3 to TRBJ2-1; TRBD2 agrees at 12 bases. Losses at the gene ends were 5 bases for V and 9 bases for J; bases not matched to a gene: 8. The CDR3 extends over 15 amino acids. CDR1 and CDR2 (germline): SGHTA, FQGTGA. The CDR3 here is CASSLATSGSSEQFF. The CDR3, as DNA: TGTGCCAGCAGCCTAGCGACTAGCGGGAGCTCTGAGCAGTTCTTC.

The chain combines TRBV6-5 with TRBJ2-1, with 11 nucleotides matching TRBD2. The CDR3 is 15 residues long. Trimming cost V 0 bases and J 7 bases; bases outside gene matches: 2. The germline gives CDR1 MNHEY, CDR2 SVGAGI. Here the CDR3 DNA reads TGTGCCAGCAGTTACTCTACTAGCGGGAGTAATGAGCAGTTCTTC. It specifies CASSYSTSGSNEQFF.

The chain joins TRBV27 to TRBJ1-6, with D uncertain. Germline CDR1 MNHEY, CDR2 SMNVEV (reference sequence). V shed 5 bases and J shed 8 bases, with 16 bases lying between them. The CDR3 runs 15 residues. For the CDR3, the DNA is TGTGCCAGCAGTCTCCGAGTTACGGCTGATTCACCCCTCCACTTT. Encoded protein: CASSLRVTADSPLHF.

The chain uses TRBV11-2 and TRBJ2-1; weak D call: TRBD1 (7 bases). Deletions cut 5 bases from V and 1 base from J, with 12 bases between. Germline CDR1 and CDR2: SGHAT and FQNNGV. CDR3 size: 15 residues. DNA for the CDR3: TGTGCCAGCAGCCCCCCAGGGGGGTCCTACAATGAGCAGTTCTTC. Its translation: CASSPPGGSYNEQFF.

This clone occurred once. The rearrangement joins TRBV5-1 to TRBJ1-3; D not resolved. The CDR3 spans 15 residues. CDR1 is SGHRS and CDR2 is YFSETQ in the germline V gene. V gave up 1 base and J gave up 4 bases, with 12 bases separating them. CDR3 sequence reads: CASSLSSTNGNTIYF. DNA of the CDR3: TGCGCCAGCAGCTTGTCGTCGACGAACGGAAACACCATATATTTT.

V usage is TRBV7-9 and J usage is TRBJ1-3, with unresolved D. Germline V gene sequence: CDR1 SEHNR, CDR2 FQNEAQ (reference sequence). This CDR3 region has 12 residues. V dropped 1 base and J dropped 8 bases, with 6 bases sitting between them. The CDR3 nucleotides read TGTGCCAGCAGCTTAGGGGAGTACACCATATATTTT. Residues: CASSLGEYTIYF.

This clone was counted once. The chain combines TRBV5-1 with TRBJ2-2; no reliable D call. The CDR3 totals 12 residues. V shed 3 bases and J shed 10 bases, with 10 bases lying between them. Germline CDR1 is SGHRS and CDR2 is YFSETQ. CDR3 region: CASSSDGAELFF. The CDR3 DNA follows: TGCGCCAGCAGCTCCGACGGAGCGGAGCTGTTTTTT.